This T cell receptor (beta chain) emerged from a study of T cells in Graves' hyperthyroidism and ophthalmopathy (dated by TCRdb to between 2018 and 2020). Study-wide context: Peripheral blood was collected at initial diagnosis, before any treatment. After blood sampling, hyperthyroidism patients were treated with methimazole at a starting dose of 30 mg daily, and ophthalmopathy patients were treated with high-dose intravenous methylprednisolone. The roughly 100 discovery patients were randomly split 7:3 into training and test sets. In about 6 Graves' hyperthyroidism patients, the study also compared T-cell repertoires from thyroid tissue with T-cell repertoires from blood. To identify distinguishing TCR V-J signatures, a discovery cohort of about 100 patients was used, comprising some 43 with Graves' ophthalmopathy and some 57 with stable Graves' hyperthyroidism. An independent validation cohort of 18 to 20 hyperthyroidism patients and 17 patients who later progressed to ophthalmopathy tested prospective prediction of ophthalmopathy. According to the paper, TCR Vbeta CDR3 sequencing was carried out on some 130 peripheral blood samples, which came from under 50 ophthalmopathy, 70 to 80 hyperthyroidism and some 17 progressor patients. The full study reports these points: In validation, the model predicted progression to ophthalmopathy a median of roughly 6.2 months before onset, with over 55% sensitivity and about 72% specificity. Most expanded thyroid clonotypes (frequency above 0.001) were also detected in blood, a finding suggesting that blood repertoires may reflect thyroid immune responses. Sample size was not statistically predetermined, and blinding of investigators to group allocation was not performed. A 13 V-J signature model separated ophthalmopathy from stable hyperthyroidism, with about 90% sensitivity and roughly 81% specificity in cross-validation and 80%/75% in testing.

Stable Graves' hyperthyroidism was defined as the absence of progression to ophthalmopathy over 18 months of follow-up. The hyperthyroidism patients were between 18 and 65 years old and newly diagnosed, with a disease duration of less than 2 months. Any patient with an uncontrolled infection, another autoimmune disease, pregnancy or lactation was excluded. Clinical symptoms, serum thyroxine and TRAb, thyroid ultrasound, and orbital computed tomography formed the basis for the diagnoses. PBMCs were separated from about 10 ml of fresh peripheral blood using Ficoll-Paque density gradient centrifugation. Total RNA was extracted using Trizol reagent, and RNA quality was assessed on an Agilent 2100 Bioanalyzer. Concerning this clonotype itself: Its antigen is still unknown. No much larger clone is present one base from it, and per-base qualities are unavailable.

Amplification of TCR beta CDR3 regions was carried out from RNA transcripts. The first round of RT-PCR for the TCR CDR3 was performed with the HTBI primer set and the Qiagen OneStep RT-PCR kit. Libraries were constructed in a second round of multiplex PCR, after which size selection and purification were carried out. The libraries were sequenced on an Illumina HiSeq2000 using paired-end 100 bp reads. The authors' analysis ran thus. SOAPnuke was used to process the raw data, throwing out any read that contained adapters or uncalled bases, had a mean Phred below 15, or lacked an exact constant-primer or identifier match. High-quality paired reads were merged using COPE v1.2.5, and each unique nucleotide sequence was defined as a clonotype. MiTCR v1.1 was used to align clonotypes to the IMGT TRBV, TRBD and TRBJ reference segments. Analysis was restricted to V-J combinations with a frequency above 0.0001, which covered 99.2% of repertoires. A TCS score was defined as the ratio of F50 (clonal expansion) to E x V (chaos), with BLOSUM62-based TCRdist applied between CDR3 peptides within each V-J. Welch's t-statistics and random forest reduced approximately 520 V-J features to 13, which were used in a naive Bayes classifier (R e1071). Clones were called with MiXCR by TCRdb after fastp trimmed the public reads at Q25, and only in-frame beta chains were retained. A single entry per CDR3 protein holds the most common genes and DNA from its merged rows. The authors' filters were not applied to this entry. The sample includes some 770,000 distinct CDR3 sequences, with 16% observed a single time. The ten most abundant clones make up 8.4% of the sample.

Sequencing was carried out using blood. The clonotype was recovered from a man in his late teens or twenties with Graves' hyperthyroidism.

The DNA sequence is as follows: TGTGCCAGCAGTCCCCCTTCAACAGGCCTAGCTAACTATGGCTACACCTTC. Translated, this gives CASSPPSTGLANYGYTF. The chain was built from TRBV28 and TRBJ1-2; the D region possibly corresponds to TRBD1 (5 bases align). Trimming takes 5 bases from V and 0 bases from J, and the germline ends sit 19 bases apart. The germline V gene supplies CDR1 MDHEN and CDR2 SYDVKM. Taken from cysteine to phenylalanine, the CDR3 has 17 residues. Of all the DNA, just the CDR3 is kept, 51 bases in frame from base 1.